Following are 14 T cell receptor beta chains from one sample sequenced in a study of cytomegalovirus exposure and HLA in healthy donors. Clones were sequenced by immunoSEQ multiplex PCR, and TCRdb holds only the in-frame ones, with some missing. The sample holds over 200,000 clones, 90% seen once. The specimen was PBMCs. These receptors were collected from a woman under 30 in good health and CMV-seronegative.

The chain is built from TRBV11-2 and TRBJ1-4; D perhaps matches TRBD1 (6 bases). This CDR3 is 16 amino acids long. From germline, CDR1 is SGHAT and CDR2 FQNNGV. The V and J ends lost 4 bases and 8 bases respectively, with 20 bases between them. The CDR3 here is CASSSNTQGNYEKLFF. The CDR3 bases are TGTGCCAGCAGCTCAAATACACAGGGAAATTACGAAAAACTGTTTTTT.

The rearrangement links TRBV6-5 to TRBJ1-1, with D perhaps matching TRBD1 (5 bases). V was trimmed by 0 bases and J by 0 bases, leaving 8 bases between them. In germline, CDR1 is MNHEY, CDR2 SVGAGI. The CDR3 runs to 15 residues. The CDR3 spells CASSYSGLMNTEAFF. In nucleotides, the CDR3 is TGTGCCAGCAGTTACTCGGGACTGATGAACACTGAAGCTTTCTTT.

This clone came up once. This chain connects TRBV5-1 to TRBJ2-7, with 7 nucleotides matching TRBD1. The CDR3 covers 12 residues. Germline loops: CDR1 SGHRS, CDR2 YFSETQ. Unmatched junction bases numbered 3, after V lost 6 bases and J lost 3 bases. CDR3 sequence reads: CASTDRDYEQYF. CDR3 sequence (DNA): TGCGCCAGCACAGACAGGGACTACGAGCAGTACTTC. Using reference TRBV5-1 and TRBJ2-7 for the parts outside the CDR3, the full variable domain is KAGVTQTPRYLIKTRGQQVTLSCSPISGHRSVSWYQQTPGQGLQFLFEYFSETQRNKGNFPGRFSGRQFSNSRSEMNVSTLELGDSALYLCASTDRDYEQYFGPGTRLTVT.

The rearrangement joins TRBV28 to TRBJ1-4, with D possibly matching TRBD1 (5 bases). Germline assignment: CDR1 MDHEN and CDR2 SYDVKM. CDR3 length: 14 amino acids. Trimming shortened V by 5 bases and J by 4 bases, and 11 bases separated the two germline ends. CDR3 DNA: TGTGCCAGCAGTCTCGACAGTCTTAATGAAAAACTGTTTTTT. As protein: CASSLDSLNEKLFF.

The chain is built from TRBV7-2 and TRBJ2-2; TRBD1 matches at 9 bases. The CDR3 covers 15 residues. With V trimmed by 5 bases and J by 4 bases, 5 bases remained unmatched. Germline values: CDR1 SGHTA, CDR2 FQGNSA. This chain's CDR3 is CASSLGQGFTGELFF. The DNA of the CDR3 is TGTGCCAGCAGCCTAGGACAGGGGTTCACCGGGGAGCTGTTTTTT.

V is TRBV5-1 and J is TRBJ2-1; 9 bases are shared with TRBD2. The germline gives CDR1 SGHRS, CDR2 YFSETQ. The V gene end was trimmed by 0 bases and the J gene end by 9 bases; junction bases not matched to a gene: 13. This CDR3 has 17 amino acids. CDR3 sequence (DNA): TGCGCCAGCAGCTTGGTGGCTAGCGGGGTCGCTTGGGCTGAGCAGTTCTTC. Translation: CASSLVASGVAWAEQFF.

This clone has only one observation. This sequence joins TRBV28 and TRBJ1-2; 9 bases match TRBD1. The J segment lost 4 bases and the V segment lost 2 bases, leaving 5 bases of the junction unmatched. CDR3 length: 15 residues. Germline values: CDR1 MDHEN, CDR2 SYDVKM. In DNA form, the CDR3 reads TGTGCCAGCAGTTTAAGGGACAGGGCCACCTATGGCTACACCTTC. Residues: CASSLRDRATYGYTF.

The chain uses TRBV4-3 and TRBJ1-6, with 7 bases matching TRBD1. Germline CDR1 is LGHNA and CDR2 is YSLEER. Trimming removed 0 bases from V and 7 bases from J; junction bases left unmatched: 6. The CDR3 runs 16 residues. The CDR3 is CASSQDWDRTNSPLHF. The CDR3 DNA follows: TGCGCCAGCAGCCAAGATTGGGACAGAACAAATTCACCCCTCCACTTT.

This clone came up once. The chain has TRBV1 and TRBJ1-4; the table gives TRBD1 as D, unverified against the DNA. TRBV1 is reported as a pseudogene. This CDR3 has 15 amino acids. CDR3 sequence: CTSSQVDREAEKLFF. CDR3 nucleotide sequence: TGCACCAGCAGCCAAGTTGACAGGGAGGCTGAAAAACTGTTTTTT.

V and J are TRBV4-3 and TRBJ2-7; 7 positions agree with TRBD1. The CDR3 runs to 14 residues. Looked up from germline, CDR1 is LGHNA and CDR2 is YSLEER. The trim removed 3 bases at V and 2 bases at J, leaving 4 bases unmatched. CDR3: CASSQSGQTYEQYF. The CDR3 DNA is TGCGCCAGCAGCCAGTCGGGACAGACCTACGAGCAGTACTTC.

V and J are TRBV5-4 and TRBJ1-2; TRBD1 matches at 8 bases. This CDR3 is built from 15 residues. Per germline, CDR1 SGHNT and CDR2 YYREEE (reference sequence). V lost 5 bases, J lost 4 bases, and 10 bases stayed unmatched. CDR3 sequence: CASRTGDRGGYGYTF. CDR3 nucleotides: TGTGCCAGCAGAACGGGAGACAGGGGAGGCTATGGCTACACCTTC.

The chain combines TRBV13 with TRBJ2-1, with 13 nucleotides matching TRBD2. From germline, CDR1 is PRHDT and CDR2 FYEKMQ (reference sequence). This CDR3 is built from 20 residues. V trimming: 3 bases; J trimming: 1 base; junction bases outside the gene matches: 12. CDR3 in amino acids: CASSFGAGTSGVRSYNEQFF. The CDR3 nucleotides read TGTGCCAGCAGCTTTGGAGCCGGGACTAGCGGGGTAAGGTCCTACAATGAGCAGTTCTTC.

This clone was found once. The rearrangement uses TRBV10-1 and TRBJ1-1, with 7 bases that match TRBD1. This CDR3 region has 13 residues. Germline V gene lookup returns CDR1 WNHNN and CDR2 SYGVQD (reference sequence). J was trimmed by 2 bases and V by 6 bases; bases with no gene match: 3. For the CDR3, the DNA is TGCGCCAGCAGAAGGGACAGAAACACTGAAGCTTTCTTT. It specifies CASRRDRNTEAFF.

The chain is built from TRBV2 and TRBJ1-6; 9 bases are a match to TRBD1. CDR1 and CDR2 from the germline V gene are SNHLY and FYNNEI. Trimming took 10 bases from V and 8 from J; bases not matched to a gene: 12. The CDR3 totals 15 residues. CDR3: CATLLQGAGDSPLHF. Written as DNA, the CDR3 is TGTGCCACCCTACTACAGGGGGCCGGGGATTCACCCCTCCACTTT.